These 25 T cell receptor beta chains share one sample of origin, sequenced in a study of CD8+CD57+ T cells in acquired aplastic anemia. In patients chosen for sequencing, flow cytometry had shown CD8+CD57+ cell expansion. CDR3 and TCR beta VDJ profiling relied on a genomic DNA template. TCRdb redid the calling of the reads with MiXCR, one entry per CDR3 protein. The sample includes some 200,000 distinct CDR3 sequences, 65% of them seen just once. Sequenced sample: sorted CD4+, CD8+, or CD8+CD57+ T cells (not recorded which) from PBMCs. All receptors derive from a human donor with aplastic anemia.

This chain uses TRBV29-1 with TRBJ2-1; D may be TRBD1 (6 bases). This CDR3 contains 14 residues. CDR1 is SQVTM and CDR2 is ANQGSEA in the germline V gene. Trimming took 4 bases from V and 6 from J, leaving 16 bases between them. Here the CDR3 reads CSVGDRLSINEQFF. In DNA, the CDR3 is TGCAGCGTTGGTGACAGGTTATCTATCAATGAGCAGTTCTTC.

The rearrangement uses TRBV7-9 and TRBJ1-6, with a possible D match to TRBD1 (6 bases). The V gene's germline CDR1 is SEHNR and CDR2 FQNEAQ (reference sequence). The CDR3 extends over 17 amino acids. Trimming cost V 5 bases and J 5 bases, with 19 bases left between them. The CDR3 protein is CASSPRRGEADNSPLHF. DNA for the CDR3: TGTGCCAGCAGCCCCAGGAGGGGGGAAGCCGATAATTCACCCCTCCACTTT.

The chain carries TRBV5-5 and TRBJ2-7, with a weak D call TRBD2 (5 bases). The CDR3 spans 15 residues. Germline CDR1 reads SGHKS; CDR2 reads YYEKEE (reference sequence). V was pared by 2 bases and J by 5 bases, with 17 bases between. The CDR3 protein is CASSFFGKGVHEQYF. CDR3 in DNA: TGTGCCAGCAGCTTTTTCGGGAAGGGTGTCCACGAGCAGTACTTC.

This chain links TRBV12-3 or TRBV12-4 with TRBJ2-2, with a possible D match to TRBD2 (5 bases). This CDR3 is 15 amino acids long. Trimming took off 6 bases at V and 3 bases at J, with 14 bases between the two ends. CDR3 sequence: CASRQRGMHTGELFF. CDR3 in DNA: TGTGCCAGCAGACAAAGAGGGATGCACACCGGGGAGCTGTTTTTT.

The J gene is TRBJ1-6, the V gene TRBV7-4; D gene uncertain. In germline, CDR1 is SGHVT, CDR2 SQSDAQ. V lost 2 bases, J lost 4 bases, and 15 bases lay in between. The CDR3 extends over 17 amino acids. The CDR3 loop reads CASSLYPLGIYNSPLHF. The DNA for the CDR3 is TGTGCCAGCAGCTTATATCCCCTGGGAATTTATAATTCACCCCTCCACTTT.

The chain recombines TRBV7-2 with TRBJ2-5, with 7 bases lining up with TRBD1. This CDR3 is built from 13 residues. Germline assignment: CDR1 SGHTA and CDR2 FQGNSA. V gave up 5 bases and J gave up 7 bases; unmatched junction bases: 7. CDR3 DNA sequence: TGTGCCAGCAGCATCGGGACAGTAGCGACCCAGTACTTC. This sequence encodes CASSIGTVATQYF.

The chain has TRBV12-3 or TRBV12-4 and TRBJ2-7; tentatively, D is TRBD2 (5 bases). Between the trimmed V and J ends, which lost 5 bases and 9 bases, there was a span of 23 bases. CDR3 length: 15 residues. DNA of the CDR3: TGTGCCAGCAGTCTGGACGGACGCCGGGGATTGGGGCAGTACTTC. It translates to CASSLDGRRGLGQYF.

The rearrangement joins TRBV7-9 to TRBJ1-1; the D gene is possibly TRBD1 (6 bases). Germline values: CDR1 SEHNR, CDR2 FQNEAQ (reference sequence). This CDR3 has 16 residues. The germline V and J ends were trimmed by 4 bases and 1 base, with 16 bases remaining between them. CDR3 region: CASSSRTVRANTEAFF. CDR3 in DNA: TGTGCCAGCAGCTCGCGGACAGTTAGGGCGAACACTGAAGCTTTCTTT.

This clonotype was observed a handful of times. The chain uses TRBV29-1 and TRBJ2-3; 7 bases are shared with TRBD1. CDR1 is SQVTM and CDR2 is ANQGSEA in the germline V gene. The CDR3 extends over 12 amino acids. Unmatched junction bases numbered 1, after V lost 3 bases and J lost 4 bases. The CDR3 nucleotides are TGCAGCGTTGAGACAGGGTCAGATACGCAGTATTTT. Translating it yields CSVETGSDTQYF.

The chain uses TRBV20-1 and TRBJ2-1; D gene uncertain. This CDR3 is 13 amino acids long. CDR1 is DFQATT and CDR2 is SNEGSKA in the germline V gene (reference sequence). Between the trimmed V and J ends, which lost 6 bases and 0 bases, there was a span of 9 bases. The CDR3 loop reads CSARPDSYNEQFF. CDR3 DNA: TGCAGTGCCAGGCCTGACTCCTACAATGAGCAGTTCTTC.

The chain links TRBV12-3 or TRBV12-4 to TRBJ2-3; 9 bases align to TRBD2. The CDR3 loop spans 14 amino acids. V gave up 6 bases and J gave up 5 bases; unmatched junction bases: 6. Here the CDR3 DNA reads TGTGCCAGCAGGCGGGCGGGAGGGCTAGATACGCAGTATTTT. Amino acids: CASRRAGGLDTQYF.

The chain has TRBV7-8 and TRBJ1-2, with TRBD1 identical over 7 bases. The length of the CDR3 is 15 residues. Germline CDR1 SGHVS, CDR2 FQNEAQ. V was clipped by 2 bases and J by 5 bases; unmatched bases: 8. CDR3 in amino acids: CASSLWWDSEYGYTF. CDR3 coding DNA: TGTGCCAGCAGCTTATGGTGGGACAGTGAATATGGCTACACCTTC.

This chain connects TRBV10-3 to TRBJ1-3; D unresolved. The CDR3 spans 13 residues. Germline V CDR1 and CDR2: ENHRY, SYGVKD. The V end lost 2 bases, the J end lost 3 bases, and 5 bases lay between the germline ends. CDR3 amino acids: CAISETSGNTIYF. The CDR3 DNA reads TGTGCCATCAGTGAGACGAGTGGAAACACCATATATTTT.

The V and J genes are TRBV6-5 and TRBJ2-7; maybe TRBD1 (6 bases). V lost 2 bases and J 2 bases, leaving 7 bases between the germline ends. This CDR3 region has 13 residues. Germline lookup yields CDR1 MNHEY and CDR2 SVGAGI. CDR3 amino acids: CASSYTGPYEQYF. CDR3 nucleotides: TGTGCCAGCAGTTACACAGGGCCCTACGAGCAGTACTTC.

As for this clonotype: Given the absence of the conserved phenylalanine or tryptophan at the CDR3 end, a read error is likely. V gene TRBV7-9 combines with J gene TRBJ2-1, with 9 bases fitting TRBD2. CDR3 length: 16 residues. Germline assignment: CDR1 SEHNR and CDR2 FQNEAQ (reference sequence). Here the CDR3 DNA reads TGCGCCAGCAGCCAAACAGCGGGGGGCTCCTACAATGAGCAGTTCCTC. Amino acids: CASSQTAGGSYNEQFL.

The CDR3 sequence: CASKLAWESGSGAYEQYF. CDR3 DNA sequence: TGTGCCAGCAAACTAGCCTGGGAGTCGGGCAGTGGAGCCTACGAGCAGTACTTC. The chain carries TRBV7-2 and TRBJ2-7; the D gene is possibly TRBD2 (6 bases). V gave up 7 bases and J gave up 2 bases, with 27 bases separating them. The CDR3 runs to 18 residues. Germline values: CDR1 SGHTA, CDR2 FQGNSA.

This rearrangement joins TRBV12-3 or TRBV12-4 to TRBJ1-6, with D possibly TRBD1 on 6 matching bases. Between the trimmed V and J ends, which lost 8 bases and 0 bases, there was a span of 11 bases. The CDR3 consists of 15 residues. Here the CDR3 DNA reads TGTGCCAGCCGGGGGCCCGGCTCCTATAATTCACCCCTCCACTTT. Protein sequence: CASRGPGSYNSPLHF.

This clonotype was observed a handful of times. V usage is TRBV2 and J usage is TRBJ2-1, with TRBD2 matching over 7 bases. The CDR3 length is 15 residues. J lost 7 bases, V lost 1 base, and 7 bases had no gene match. The V gene's germline CDR1 is SNHLY and CDR2 FYNNEI. CDR3 sequence reads: CASSEGLAEGNEQFF. CDR3 nucleotide sequence: TGTGCCAGCAGTGAAGGTCTAGCGGAAGGGAATGAGCAGTTCTTC.

The chain uses TRBV14 and TRBJ1-1; TRBD1 matches 8 bases. The CDR3 extends over 14 amino acids. Germline V lookup: CDR1 SGHDN, CDR2 FVKESK. J gave up 5 bases and V 2 bases, and 4 bases lay outside the gene matches. The CDR3 nucleotides are TGTGCCAGCAGCCAATCCCACAGGGGGACTGAAGCTTTCTTT. Its translation is CASSQSHRGTEAFF.

The chain uses TRBV15 and TRBJ1-2, with 12 bases fitting TRBD1. Unmatched junction bases numbered 15, after V lost 2 bases and J lost 2 bases. Germline values: CDR1 LNHNV, CDR2 YYDKDF (reference sequence). The CDR3 runs to 20 residues. CDR3 nucleotides: TGTGCCACCAGCAGACCATTTCCGGGACAGGGGGCGAAGGGGAACTATGGCTACACCTTC. It specifies CATSRPFPGQGAKGNYGYTF.

The J gene is TRBJ1-5, the V gene TRBV7-9; D is unclear. The CDR3 totals 14 residues. Per germline, CDR1 SEHNR and CDR2 FQNEAQ (reference sequence). The V gene lost 5 bases and the J gene lost 4 bases, with 12 bases spanning the gap. DNA for the CDR3: TGTGCCAGCAGCCAAGATTCGTGGAATCAGCCCCAGCATTTT. Translating it yields CASSQDSWNQPQHF. The whole variable domain, filled in from reference TRBV7-9 and TRBJ1-5, reads DTGVSQNPRHKITKRGQNVTFRCDPISEHNRLYWYRQTLGQGPEFLTYFQNEAQLEKSRLLSDRFSAERPKGSFSTLEIQRTEQGDSAMYLCASSQDSWNQPQHFGDGTRLSIL.

This clonotype was counted a few times. V is TRBV7-9 and J is TRBJ2-1; 10 bases line up with TRBD2. J lost 4 bases, V lost 4 bases, and 10 bases had no gene match. This CDR3 comprises 17 residues. CDR1 SEHNR and CDR2 FQNEAQ come from the germline V gene (reference sequence). CDR3 nucleotide sequence: TGTGCCAGCAGCTCCGAATCGGAGCGGGGGGGATACAATGAGCAGTTCTTC. This gives the protein CASSSESERGGYNEQFF.

V is TRBV7-3 and J is TRBJ1-1; 9 nucleotides line up with TRBD1. The germline gives CDR1 SGHTA, CDR2 FQGTGA. Trimming cost V 4 bases and J 8 bases; bases outside gene matches: 5. The CDR3 consists of 13 residues. CDR3 loop: CASSWGQGSEAFF. CDR3 nucleotide sequence: TGTGCCAGCAGCTGGGGACAGGGTTCCGAAGCTTTCTTT. Combining the CDR3 with reference TRBV7-3 and TRBJ1-1 gives the whole variable domain GAGVSQTPSNKVTEKGKYVELRCDPISGHTALYWYRQSLGQGPEFLIYFQGTGAADDSGLPNDRFFAVRPEGSVSTLKIQRTERGDSAVYLCASSWGQGSEAFFGQGTRLTVV.

The chain is built from TRBV7-9 and TRBJ2-1, with 8 bases aligning to TRBD1. The CDR3 has 14 residues. Germline values: CDR1 SEHNR, CDR2 FQNEAQ (reference sequence). V shed 5 bases and J 3 bases; nucleotides not matched to a gene: 3. The CDR3: CASSPDRGYNEQFF. Written as DNA, the CDR3 is TGTGCCAGCAGCCCCGACAGGGGCTACAATGAGCAGTTCTTC.

J is TRBJ2-7 and V is TRBV2; D unresolved. Germline V gene sequence: CDR1 SNHLY, CDR2 FYNNEI. Trimming cost V 1 base and J 4 bases, with 11 bases left between them. This CDR3 has 14 residues. The CDR3 DNA follows: TGTGCCAGCAGTGAAGAAGGGCTTTCATACGAGCAGTACTTC. This gives the protein CASSEEGLSYEQYF.